The next 5 T cell receptor beta chains were all read from a single sample in a study of T cell responses to AZD1222 COVID-19 vaccine. Assay: immunoSEQ multiplex PCR; the TCRdb copy retains only in-frame clones and omits some. The sample yields approximately 200,000 clones, 94% seen once. Source: peripheral blood, taken on day 0 of AZD1222 vaccination. Receptors originate from an adult in good health.

CDR3 amino acids: CASSLRLDVSTDTQYF. The DNA of the CDR3 is TGCGCCAGCAGCCTTCGACTAGACGTAAGCACAGATACGCAGTATTTT. The V call is TRBV5-1, the J call TRBJ2-3; D possibly corresponds to TRBD2 (6 bases). Germline CDR1 SGHRS, CDR2 YFSETQ. There are 16 residues in the CDR3. V gave up 4 bases and J gave up 0 bases, with 15 bases separating them.

The gene calls are TRBV12-3 or TRBV12-4 and TRBJ2-7; D unclear. The germline V and J ends were trimmed by 1 base and 5 bases, with 9 bases remaining between them. The CDR3 totals 13 residues. CDR3 protein: CASSLVSANEQYF. The CDR3 nucleotides are TGTGCCAGCAGTTTAGTTTCCGCTAACGAGCAGTACTTC.

This clone was counted a single time. The rearrangement uses TRBV5-4 and TRBJ1-2; possibly TRBD1 for D (5 bases). V was clipped by 4 bases and J by 8 bases, with 18 bases between them. The CDR3 extends over 14 amino acids. CDR1 and CDR2 (germline): SGHNT, YYREEE (reference sequence). The CDR3 sequence: CASSHLQGSRGYTF. The CDR3 DNA follows: TGTGCCAGCAGCCACCTCCAGGGTTCTAGGGGCTACACCTTC.

The V gene is TRBV19, the J gene TRBJ2-1, with D hard to call. This CDR3 comprises 13 residues. In germline, CDR1 is LNHDA, CDR2 SQIVND (reference sequence). The V end lost 0 bases, the J end lost 8 bases, and 8 bases lay between the germline ends. The CDR3 nucleotides read TGTGCCAGTAGTATAGATAGCACCGATGAGCAGTTCTTC. It yields the protein CASSIDSTDEQFF.

This chain connects TRBV6-1 to TRBJ2-1; D not certain. Looked up from germline, CDR1 is MNHNS and CDR2 is SASEGT. Trimming cost V 3 bases and J 0 bases, with 9 bases left between them. The CDR3 length is 15 residues. The CDR3: CASSDVLSSYNEQFF. The CDR3 bases are TGTGCCAGCAGTGACGTCCTGAGCTCCTACAATGAGCAGTTCTTC.